This T cell receptor beta chain is drawn from a study of blood T cell repertoires in COVID-19. Study information: Samples of COVID-19 (acute and convalescent) were obtained from the United States, Italy and Spain. Nucleic acid was either cDNA or gDNA, and it came from T cells, B-cell-depleted T cells, or PBMCs.

The authors' processing: Estimation of nucleated cell counts was performed using reference gene primer amplification. TCRdb's table, derived via immunoSEQ multiplex PCR, lists solely in-frame clones and lacks some. V and J calls and clone size are copied from that table; D and trimming were computed from the DNA. The sample lists about 94,000 clones; roughly 80% were seen once. This clone was seen only a few times. Germline values: CDR1 MGHRA, CDR2 YSYEKL. This CDR3 has 14 residues. The J segment lost 5 bases and the V segment lost 2 bases, leaving 6 bases of the junction unmatched. The sample was peripheral blood. V gene TRBV4-1 combines with J gene TRBJ2-7; TRBD1 agrees at 7 bases. This sequence was found in a human donor in a cohort sampled during active COVID-19. As DNA, the CDR3 is TGCGCCAGCAGCCAAAGCCCGCAGGGGGACGAGCAGTACTTC. Protein sequence: CASSQSPQGDEQYF.